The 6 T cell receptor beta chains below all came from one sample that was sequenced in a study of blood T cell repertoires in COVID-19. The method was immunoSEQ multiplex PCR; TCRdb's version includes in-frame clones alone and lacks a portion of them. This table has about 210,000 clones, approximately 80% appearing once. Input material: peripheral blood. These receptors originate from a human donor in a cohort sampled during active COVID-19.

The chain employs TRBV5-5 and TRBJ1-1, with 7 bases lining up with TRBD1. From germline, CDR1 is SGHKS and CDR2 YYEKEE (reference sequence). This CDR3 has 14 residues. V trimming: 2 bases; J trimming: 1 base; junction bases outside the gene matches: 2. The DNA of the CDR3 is TGTGCCAGCAGCTTAGACAGGGCGAACACTGAAGCTTTCTTT. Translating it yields CASSLDRANTEAFF. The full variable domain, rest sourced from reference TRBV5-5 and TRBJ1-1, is DAGVTQSPTHLIKTRGQQVTLRCSPISGHKSVSWYQQVLGQGPQFIFQYYEKEERGRGNFPDRFSARQFPNYSSELNVNALLLGDSALYLCASSLDRANTEAFFGQGTRLTVV.

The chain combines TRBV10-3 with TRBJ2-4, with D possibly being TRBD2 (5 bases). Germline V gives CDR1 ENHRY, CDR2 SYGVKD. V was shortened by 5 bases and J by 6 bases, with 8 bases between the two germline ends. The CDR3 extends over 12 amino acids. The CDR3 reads CAISLEGNIQYF. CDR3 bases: TGTGCCATCAGTCTAGAGGGAAACATTCAGTACTTC.

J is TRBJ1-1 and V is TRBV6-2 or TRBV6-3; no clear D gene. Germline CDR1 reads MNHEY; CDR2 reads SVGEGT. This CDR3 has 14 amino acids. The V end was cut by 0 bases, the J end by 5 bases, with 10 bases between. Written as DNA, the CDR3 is TGTGCCAGCAGTTACTCGAGCCGGGAGACTGAAGCTTTCTTT. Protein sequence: CASSYSSRETEAFF.

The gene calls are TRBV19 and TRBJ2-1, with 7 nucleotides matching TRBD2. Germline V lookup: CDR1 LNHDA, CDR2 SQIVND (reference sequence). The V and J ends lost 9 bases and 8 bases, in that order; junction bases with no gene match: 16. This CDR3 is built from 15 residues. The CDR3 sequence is CASLAGDSRDHEQFF. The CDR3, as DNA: TGTGCCAGCCTTGCGGGGGACTCTCGAGACCATGAGCAGTTCTTC.

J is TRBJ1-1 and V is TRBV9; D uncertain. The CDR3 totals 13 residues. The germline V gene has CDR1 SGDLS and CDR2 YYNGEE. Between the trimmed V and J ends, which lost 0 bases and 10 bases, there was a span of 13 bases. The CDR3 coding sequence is TGTGCCAGCAGCGTAGCCCCGAACAGAATAGCTTTCTTT. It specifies CASSVAPNRIAFF.

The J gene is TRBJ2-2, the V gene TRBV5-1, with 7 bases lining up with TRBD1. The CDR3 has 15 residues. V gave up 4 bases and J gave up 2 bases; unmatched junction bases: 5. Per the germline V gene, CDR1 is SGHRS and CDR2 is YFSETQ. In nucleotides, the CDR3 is TGCGCCAGCAGCCGAGGACAGGTTAACACCGGGGAGCTGTTTTTT. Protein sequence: CASSRGQVNTGELFF.